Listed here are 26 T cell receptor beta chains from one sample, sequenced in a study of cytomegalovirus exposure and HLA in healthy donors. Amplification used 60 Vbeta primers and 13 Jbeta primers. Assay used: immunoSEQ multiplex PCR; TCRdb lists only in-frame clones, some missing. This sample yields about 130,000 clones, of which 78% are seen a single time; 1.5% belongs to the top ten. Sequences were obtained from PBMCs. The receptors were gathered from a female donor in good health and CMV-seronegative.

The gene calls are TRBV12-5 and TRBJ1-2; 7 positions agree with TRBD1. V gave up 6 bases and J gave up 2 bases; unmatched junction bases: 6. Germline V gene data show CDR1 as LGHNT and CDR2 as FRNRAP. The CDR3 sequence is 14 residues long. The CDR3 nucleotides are TGTGCTAGTGGCCGGGACAGCGGAAACTATGGCTACACCTTC. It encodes CASGRDSGNYGYTF.

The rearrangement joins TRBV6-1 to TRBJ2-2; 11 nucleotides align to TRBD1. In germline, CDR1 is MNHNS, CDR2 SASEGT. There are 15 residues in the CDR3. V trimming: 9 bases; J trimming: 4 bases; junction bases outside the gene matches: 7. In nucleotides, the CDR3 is TGTGCCAGTGAGGACAGGGGGCTAGGCACCGGGGAGCTGTTTTTT. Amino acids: CASEDRGLGTGELFF.

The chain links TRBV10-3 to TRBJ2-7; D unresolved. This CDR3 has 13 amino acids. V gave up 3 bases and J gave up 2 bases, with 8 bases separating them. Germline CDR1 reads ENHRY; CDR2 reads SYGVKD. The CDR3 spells CAISDDTAYEQYF. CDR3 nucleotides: TGTGCCATCAGTGATGACACCGCCTACGAGCAGTACTTC.

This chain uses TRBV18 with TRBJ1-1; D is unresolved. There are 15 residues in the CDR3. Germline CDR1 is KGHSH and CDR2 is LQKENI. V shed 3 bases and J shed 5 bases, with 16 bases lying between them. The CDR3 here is CASSPLGVPGTEAFF. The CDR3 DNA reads TGTGCCAGCTCACCCCTCGGGGTGCCTGGGACTGAAGCTTTCTTT.

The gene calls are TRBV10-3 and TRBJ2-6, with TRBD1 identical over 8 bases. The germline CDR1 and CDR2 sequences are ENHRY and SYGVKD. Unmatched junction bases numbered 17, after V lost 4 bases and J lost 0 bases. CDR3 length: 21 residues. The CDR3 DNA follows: TGTGCCATCAGTGTCTCGCGCTTACAGGGGGGAGGATACTCTGGGGCCAACGTCCTGACTTTC. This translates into CAISVSRLQGGGYSGANVLTF.

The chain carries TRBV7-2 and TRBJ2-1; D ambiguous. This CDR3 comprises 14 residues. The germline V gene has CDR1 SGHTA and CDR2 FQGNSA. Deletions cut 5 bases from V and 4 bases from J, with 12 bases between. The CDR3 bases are TGTGCCAGCAGCCTGCGCGCCGAATACAATGAGCAGTTCTTC. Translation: CASSLRAEYNEQFF.

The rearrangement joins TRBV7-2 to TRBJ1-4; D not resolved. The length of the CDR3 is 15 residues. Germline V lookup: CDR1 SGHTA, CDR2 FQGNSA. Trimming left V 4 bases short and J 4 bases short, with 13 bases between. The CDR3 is CASSYQRHSNEKLFF. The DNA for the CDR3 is TGTGCCAGCAGCTACCAGAGACACAGTAATGAAAAACTGTTTTTT.

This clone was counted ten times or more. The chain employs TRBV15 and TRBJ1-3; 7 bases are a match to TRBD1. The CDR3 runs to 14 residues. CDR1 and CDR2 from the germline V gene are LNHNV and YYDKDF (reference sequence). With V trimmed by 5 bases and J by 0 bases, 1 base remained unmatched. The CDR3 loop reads CATSYRGSGNTIYF. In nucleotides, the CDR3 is TGTGCCACCAGCTACAGGGGCTCTGGAAACACCATATATTTT.

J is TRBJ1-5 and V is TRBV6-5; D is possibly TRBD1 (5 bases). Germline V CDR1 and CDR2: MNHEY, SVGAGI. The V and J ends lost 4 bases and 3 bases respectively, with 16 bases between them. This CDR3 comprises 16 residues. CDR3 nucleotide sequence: TGTGCCAGCAGTTGGACATGGGCGGCAAACAATCAGCCCCAGCATTTT. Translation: CASSWTWAANNQPQHF.

CDR3 sequence (DNA): TGCGCCAGCAGCCAAGATGGGACATTCGTGGGCTCACCCCTCCACTTT. Translated: CASSQDGTFVGSPLHF. V is TRBV4-3 and J is TRBJ1-6; possible D gene TRBD1, 6 bases. The CDR3 is made up of 16 amino acids. Looked up from germline, CDR1 is LGHNA and CDR2 is YSLEER. V dropped 0 bases and J dropped 10 bases, with 16 bases sitting between them.

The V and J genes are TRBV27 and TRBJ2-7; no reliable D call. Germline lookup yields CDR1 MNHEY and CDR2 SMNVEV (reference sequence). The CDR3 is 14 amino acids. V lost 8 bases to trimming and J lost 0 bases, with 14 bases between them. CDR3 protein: CASAPQFSSYEQYF. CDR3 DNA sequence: TGTGCCAGCGCCCCCCAATTCAGCTCCTACGAGCAGTACTTC.

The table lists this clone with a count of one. The CDR3, as DNA: TGCGCCAGCGGCTACAACAACTATGGCTACACCTTC. Protein sequence: CASGYNNYGYTF. The genes are TRBV5-1 and TRBJ1-2, with D unresolved. V was clipped by 7 bases and J by 2 bases, with 9 bases between them. The CDR3 runs to 12 residues. CDR1 and CDR2 from the germline V gene are SGHRS and YFSETQ.

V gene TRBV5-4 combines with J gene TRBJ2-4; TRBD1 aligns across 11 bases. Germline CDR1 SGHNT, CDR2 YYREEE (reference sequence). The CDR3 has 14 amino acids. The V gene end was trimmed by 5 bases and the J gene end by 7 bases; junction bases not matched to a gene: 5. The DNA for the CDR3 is TGTGCCAGCAGTCGGACAGGGGGCAATAACATTCAGTACTTC. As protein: CASSRTGGNNIQYF.

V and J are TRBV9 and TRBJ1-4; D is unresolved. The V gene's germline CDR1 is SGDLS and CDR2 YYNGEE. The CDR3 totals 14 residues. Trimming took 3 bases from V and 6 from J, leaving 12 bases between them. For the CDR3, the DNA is TGTGCCAGCAGCGGGTTGGGAGGGTATGAAAAACTGTTTTTT. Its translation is CASSGLGGYEKLFF.

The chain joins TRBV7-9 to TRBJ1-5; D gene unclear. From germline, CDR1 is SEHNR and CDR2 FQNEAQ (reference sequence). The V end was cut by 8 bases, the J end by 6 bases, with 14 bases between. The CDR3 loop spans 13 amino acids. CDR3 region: CASGWGGPQPQHF. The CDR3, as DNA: TGTGCCAGCGGGTGGGGAGGACCTCAGCCCCAGCATTTT.

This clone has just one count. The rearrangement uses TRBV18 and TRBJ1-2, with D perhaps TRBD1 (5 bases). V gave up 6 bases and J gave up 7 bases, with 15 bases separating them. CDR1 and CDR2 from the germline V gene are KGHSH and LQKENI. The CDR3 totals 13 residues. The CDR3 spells CASSIQGISGYTF. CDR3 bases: TGTGCCAGCTCCATCCAGGGTATCAGTGGCTACACCTTC. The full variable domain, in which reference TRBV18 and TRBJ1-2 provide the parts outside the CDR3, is NAGVMQNPRHLVRRRGQEARLRCSPMKGHSHVYWYRQLPEEGLKFMVYLQKENIIDESGMPKERFSAEFPKEGPSILRIQQVVRGDSAAYFCASSIQGISGYTFGSGTRLTVV.

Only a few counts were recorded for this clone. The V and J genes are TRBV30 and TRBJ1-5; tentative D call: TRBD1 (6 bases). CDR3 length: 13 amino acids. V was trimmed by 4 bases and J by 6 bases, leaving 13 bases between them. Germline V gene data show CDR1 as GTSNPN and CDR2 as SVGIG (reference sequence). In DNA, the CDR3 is TGTGCCTGGAATATTGGGGGCGGTCAGCCCCAGCATTTT. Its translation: CAWNIGGGQPQHF.

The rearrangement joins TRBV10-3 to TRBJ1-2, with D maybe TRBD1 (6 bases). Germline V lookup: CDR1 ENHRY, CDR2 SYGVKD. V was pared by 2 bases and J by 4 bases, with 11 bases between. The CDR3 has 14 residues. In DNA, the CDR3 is TGTGCCATCAGTGAGCAGGGGTCTAGCTATGGCTACACCTTC. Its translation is CAISEQGSSYGYTF.

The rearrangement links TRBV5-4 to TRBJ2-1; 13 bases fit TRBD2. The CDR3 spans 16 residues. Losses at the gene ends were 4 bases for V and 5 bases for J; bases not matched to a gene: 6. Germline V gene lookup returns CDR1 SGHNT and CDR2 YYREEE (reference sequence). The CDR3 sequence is CASSPGLAGTHNEQFF. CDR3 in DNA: TGTGCCAGCAGCCCGGGACTAGCGGGGACCCACAATGAGCAGTTCTTC.

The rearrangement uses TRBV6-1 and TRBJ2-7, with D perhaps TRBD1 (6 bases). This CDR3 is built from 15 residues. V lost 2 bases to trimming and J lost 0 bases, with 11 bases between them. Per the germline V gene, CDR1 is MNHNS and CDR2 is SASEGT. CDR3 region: CASSEMAGVSYEQYF. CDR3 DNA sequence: TGTGCCAGCAGTGAAATGGCAGGGGTCTCCTACGAGCAGTACTTC.

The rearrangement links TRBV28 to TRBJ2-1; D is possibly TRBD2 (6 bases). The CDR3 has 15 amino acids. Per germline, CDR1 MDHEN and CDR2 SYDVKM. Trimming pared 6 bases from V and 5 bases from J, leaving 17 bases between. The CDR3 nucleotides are TGTGCCAGCAGCCCCCGGGACTTGTCCCACAATGAGCAGTTCTTC. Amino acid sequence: CASSPRDLSHNEQFF.

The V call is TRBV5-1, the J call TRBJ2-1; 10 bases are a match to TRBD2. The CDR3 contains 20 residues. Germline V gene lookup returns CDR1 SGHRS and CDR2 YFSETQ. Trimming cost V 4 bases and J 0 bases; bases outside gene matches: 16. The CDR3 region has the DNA TGCGCCAGCAGCCCCAGGAGGTCTAGCGGGAGAGAGAGCTCCTACAATGAGCAGTTCTTC. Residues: CASSPRRSSGRESSYNEQFF.

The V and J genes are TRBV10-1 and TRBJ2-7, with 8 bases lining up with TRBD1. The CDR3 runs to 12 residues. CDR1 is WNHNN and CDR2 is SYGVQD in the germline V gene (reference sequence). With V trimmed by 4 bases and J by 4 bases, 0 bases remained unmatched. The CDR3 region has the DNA TGCGCCAGCAGTGGACAGGGGTACGAGCAGTACTTC. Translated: CASSGQGYEQYF.

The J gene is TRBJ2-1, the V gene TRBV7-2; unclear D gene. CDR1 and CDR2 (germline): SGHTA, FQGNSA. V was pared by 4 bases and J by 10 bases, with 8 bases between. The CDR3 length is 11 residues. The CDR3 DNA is TGTGCCAGCAGCTCGGAGAGGGAGCAGTTCTTC. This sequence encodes CASSSEREQFF.

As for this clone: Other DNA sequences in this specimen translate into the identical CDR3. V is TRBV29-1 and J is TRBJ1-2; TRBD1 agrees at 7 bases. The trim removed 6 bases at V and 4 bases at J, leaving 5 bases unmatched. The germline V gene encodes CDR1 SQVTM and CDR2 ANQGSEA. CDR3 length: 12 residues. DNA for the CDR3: TGCAGCGTCGCAGGGGGGTCCTATGGCTACACCTTC. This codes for CSVAGGSYGYTF.

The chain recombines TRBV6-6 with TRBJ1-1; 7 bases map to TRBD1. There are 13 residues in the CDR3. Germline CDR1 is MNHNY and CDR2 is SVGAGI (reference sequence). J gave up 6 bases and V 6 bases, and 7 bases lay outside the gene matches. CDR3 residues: CASRGQFLAEAFF. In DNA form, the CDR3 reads TGTGCCAGCAGGGGACAGTTTTTGGCTGAAGCTTTCTTT.